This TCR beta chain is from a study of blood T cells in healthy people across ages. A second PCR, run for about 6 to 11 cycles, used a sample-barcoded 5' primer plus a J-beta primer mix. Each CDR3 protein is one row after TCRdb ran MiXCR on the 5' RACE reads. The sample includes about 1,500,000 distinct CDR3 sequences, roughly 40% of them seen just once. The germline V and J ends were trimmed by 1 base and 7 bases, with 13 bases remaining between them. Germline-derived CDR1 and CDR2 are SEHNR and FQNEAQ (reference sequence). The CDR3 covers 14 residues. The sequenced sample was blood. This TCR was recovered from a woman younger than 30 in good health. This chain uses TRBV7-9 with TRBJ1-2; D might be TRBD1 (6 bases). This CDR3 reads CASSLVQGSGGYTF. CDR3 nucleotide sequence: TGTGCCAGCAGCTTAGTACAGGGTAGCGGTGGCTACACCTTC.